A single T cell receptor (beta chain) is shown here with its context. Its antigen remains unidentified. This sample was taken from a study of read filtering for tumor transcriptome and immune sequencing. Overall study findings and caveats: Correlation between methods rose after single-read clonotypes were removed. IR-seq captured clonotypes deeper and more reliably than RNA-seq.

From roughly 0.4 ug of RNA, a library with molecular barcoded alpha/delta and beta/gamma adaptors was made. TCRdb reanalysed the reads using MiXCR and keeps one entry per CDR3 protein. The sample holds approximately 59,000 distinct CDR3 sequences, about 12% seen once. Input material: a population of CD138-negative cells sorted from bone marrow. The receptor comes from a donor at least 40 years old with multiple myeloma.

For the CDR3, the DNA is TGTGCCAGTTATAATCCGGGACAGCTCAATCAGCCCCAGCATTTT. Its translation is CASYNPGQLNQPQHF. V and J are TRBV19 and TRBJ1-5, with 7 bases that match TRBD1. Unmatched junction bases numbered 10, after V lost 8 bases and J lost 3 bases. Germline V gene data show CDR1 as LNHDA and CDR2 as SQIVND (reference sequence). The CDR3 consists of 15 residues.